This T cell receptor (beta chain) originates from a study of T cell responses to AZD1222 COVID-19 vaccine. Findings and limits, study-wide: Baseline testing showed seropositivity in only six AZD1222 recipients.

The protocol was immunoSEQ multiplex PCR, while the TCRdb copy is restricted to in-frame clones and leaves out a portion. The sample holds about 140,000 clones, roughly 87% seen once. Trimming left V 6 bases short and J 1 base short, with 13 bases between. The length of the CDR3 is 14 residues. Germline values: CDR1 MDHEN, CDR2 SYDVKM. Concerning this clone itself: Its antigen is not identified.

The TCR sequence derives from an adult who received the AZD1222 COVID-19 vaccine. The chain is built from TRBV28 and TRBJ2-7, with D perhaps matching TRBD1 (5 bases). Sequenced here: peripheral blood, sampled 28 days after the second AZD1222 dose. CDR3 region: CASRLDIVSYEQYF. DNA of the CDR3: TGTGCCAGCAGGCTGGACATCGTTTCCTACGAGCAGTACTTC.